Listed below are T cell receptor beta chains from one sample, sequenced in a study of OX40 agonist ivuxolimab in advanced cancers. Sequencing was performed with immunoSEQ multiplex PCR; in TCRdb, only in-frame clones are kept and a portion is missing. The table has around 40,000 clones, roughly 80% seen once. This specimen consisted of CD4+ or CD8+ T cells sorted from blood, obtained in a trial of the OX40 agonist ivuxolimab. These receptors were taken from an adult with an advanced solid tumor such as melanoma, head and neck, liver or kidney cancer. The CDR3 runs from the conserved cysteine through the conserved F or W. Each record gives: J gene, V gene, clone size, D gene, CDR3 protein, CDR3 DNA. D genes are given only for firm matches. Expanded clones are given a class, and other clones once, few, many or no size at all.

TRBJ2-5	TRBV19	.	.	CASSIDTQETQYF	TGTGCCAGTAGTATAGATACCCAAGAGACCCAGTACTTC
TRBJ2-5	TRBV5-5	.	.	CASRPHEIQTQYF	TGTGCCAGCAGACCACACGAGATTCAGACCCAGTACTTC
TRBJ1-1	TRBV7-9	once	TRBD1	CASSLAGQGADVSFF	TGTGCCAGCAGCTTAGCAGGACAGGGGGCTGACGTTTCTTTCTTT
TRBJ1-2	TRBV28	.	.	CASSRTGIQYGYTF	TGTGCCAGCAGTCGAACAGGGATTCAGTATGGCTACACCTTC
TRBJ1-6	TRBV7-2	.	.	CASSLGGTNNSPLHF	TGTGCCAGCAGCTTAGGGGGGACTAATAATTCACCCCTCCACTTT
TRBJ1-1	TRBV6-1	.	.	CASTRSYVEDTEAFF	TGTGCCAGCACAAGGTCGTACGTGGAGGACACTGAAGCTTTCTTT
TRBJ2-7	TRBV2	.	TRBD2	CASSEALRRGTYEQYF	TGTGCCAGCAGTGAAGCGCTCAGGCGGGGGACCTACGAGCAGTACTTC
TRBJ2-1	TRBV21-1	.	.	CASTSWTGGFPYNEQFF	TGTGCCAGCACCTCGTGGACAGGGGGTTTTCCCTACAATGAGCAGTTCTTC
TRBJ1-3	TRBV9	.	TRBD1	CASSVQGDTIYF	TGTGCCAGCAGCGTACAGGGGGACACCATATATTTT
TRBJ2-5	TRBV7-2	once	.	CASSLGARPQETQYF	TGTGCCAGCAGCTTAGGGGCCCGACCCCAAGAGACCCAGTACTTC
TRBJ1-4	TRBV10-3	.	TRBD1	CAISATGGTNEKLFF	TGTGCCATCAGTGCCACAGGGGGGACTAATGAAAAACTGTTTTTT
TRBJ1-2	TRBV6-5	.	.	CASTRGRAINYGYTF	TGTGCCAGCACCCGGGGGAGAGCGATTAACTATGGCTACACCTTC
TRBJ2-5	TRBV4-1	.	TRBD2	CASRTSGRSQETQYF	TGCGCCAGCAGGACTAGCGGGAGGTCCCAAGAGACCCAGTACTTC
TRBJ1-2	TRBV10-3	.	TRBD1	CATVYTGGGYTF	TGTGCCACCGTATACACAGGGGGTGGCTACACCTTC
TRBJ2-5	TRBV4-3	.	.	CASSQESGLETQYF	TGCGCCAGCAGCCAAGAGAGCGGGTTGGAGACCCAGTACTTC